This T cell receptor beta chain was observed in a study of blood T cell repertoires in COVID-19. On the study more broadly: T cells, B-cell-depleted T cells, or PBMCs supplied cDNA or gDNA.

In its sample, this clone was seen once. The repertoire was sequenced with immunoSEQ multiplex PCR; TCRdb's copy has only in-frame clones and lacks some. The sample carries about 140,000 clones, around nine tenths recorded once. The CDR3 has 14 amino acids. V lost 6 bases and J 7 bases, leaving 13 bases between the germline ends. Germline V gene sequence: CDR1 MNHEY, CDR2 SMNVEV (reference sequence). The chain carries TRBV27 and TRBJ2-6, with D tentatively TRBD1 (6 bases). The origin of this receptor is a middle-aged man with active or convalescent COVID-19. The sequenced material came from peripheral blood. The CDR3 sequence is CASRTGWRANVLTF. The CDR3 DNA reads TGTGCCAGCAGGACAGGTTGGCGAGCCAACGTCCTGACTTTC.